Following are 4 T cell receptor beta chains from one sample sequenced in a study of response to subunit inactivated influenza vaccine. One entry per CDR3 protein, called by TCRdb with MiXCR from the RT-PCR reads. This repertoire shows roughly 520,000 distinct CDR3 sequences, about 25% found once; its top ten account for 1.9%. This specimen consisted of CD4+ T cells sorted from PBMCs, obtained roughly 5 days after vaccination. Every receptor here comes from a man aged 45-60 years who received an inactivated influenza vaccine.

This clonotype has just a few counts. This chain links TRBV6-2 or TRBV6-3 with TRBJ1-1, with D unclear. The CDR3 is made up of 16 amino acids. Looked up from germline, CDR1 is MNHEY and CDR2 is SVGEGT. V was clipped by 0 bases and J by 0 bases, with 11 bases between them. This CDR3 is CASSYSGSPMNTEAFF. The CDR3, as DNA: TGTGCCAGCAGTTACTCGGGCAGCCCCATGAACACTGAAGCTTTCTTT.

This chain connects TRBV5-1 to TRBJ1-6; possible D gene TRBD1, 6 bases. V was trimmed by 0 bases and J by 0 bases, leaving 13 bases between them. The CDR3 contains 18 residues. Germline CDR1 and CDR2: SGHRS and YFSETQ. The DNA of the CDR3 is TGCGCCAGCAGCTTGGTGGGGACACGGAGCTCCTATAATTCACCCCTCCACTTT. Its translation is CASSLVGTRSSYNSPLHF.

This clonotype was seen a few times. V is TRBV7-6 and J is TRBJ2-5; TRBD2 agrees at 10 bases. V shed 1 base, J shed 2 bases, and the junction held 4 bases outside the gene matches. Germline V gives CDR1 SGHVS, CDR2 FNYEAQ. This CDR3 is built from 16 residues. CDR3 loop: CASSLGTSGAQETQYF. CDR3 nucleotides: TGTGCCAGCAGCTTAGGTACTAGCGGGGCACAAGAGACCCAGTACTTC.

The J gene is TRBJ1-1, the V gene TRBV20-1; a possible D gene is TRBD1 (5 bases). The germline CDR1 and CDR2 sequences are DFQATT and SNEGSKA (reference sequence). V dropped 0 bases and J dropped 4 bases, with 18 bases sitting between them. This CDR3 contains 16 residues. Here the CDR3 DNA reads TGCAGTGCTAGAGAGACGGAACGACAGATACTCACTGAAGCTTTCTTT. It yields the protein CSARETERQILTEAFF.